Below, 3 T cell receptor beta chains from the same sample are listed, as sequenced in a study of T cells expressing NK-cell markers. TCRdb re-called the 5' RACE reads; every CDR3 protein appears as one record, without DNA. This sample's clone table lists approximately 440,000 distinct CDR3 sequences. The sample was blood T cells: a sorted CD56 or NKG2C T cell subset, CD4+ or CD8+ T cells, or bulk PBMC T cells (not recorded which). These receptors all come from a woman between 50 and 59 years old in good health.

This chain's CDR3 is CASSRLGDYNEQFF. The V gene is TRBV7-9, the J gene TRBJ2-1; TCRdb's D call, TRBD1, is unchecked because there is no DNA. This CDR3 is 14 amino acids long. The germline gives CDR1 SEHNR, CDR2 FQNEAQ (reference sequence).

CDR3 in amino acids: CASMMSQLAKNIQYF. The chain links TRBV28 to TRBJ2-4. Germline loops: CDR1 MDHEN, CDR2 SYDVKM. The CDR3 loop spans 15 amino acids.

The chain carries TRBV20-1 and TRBJ2-7; the D gene TCRdb calls, TRBD2, cannot be checked with no DNA. The CDR3 covers 15 residues. Germline V gene data show CDR1 as DFQATT and CDR2 as SNEGSKA (reference sequence). The CDR3 is CSSGLAGGGFGEQYF.